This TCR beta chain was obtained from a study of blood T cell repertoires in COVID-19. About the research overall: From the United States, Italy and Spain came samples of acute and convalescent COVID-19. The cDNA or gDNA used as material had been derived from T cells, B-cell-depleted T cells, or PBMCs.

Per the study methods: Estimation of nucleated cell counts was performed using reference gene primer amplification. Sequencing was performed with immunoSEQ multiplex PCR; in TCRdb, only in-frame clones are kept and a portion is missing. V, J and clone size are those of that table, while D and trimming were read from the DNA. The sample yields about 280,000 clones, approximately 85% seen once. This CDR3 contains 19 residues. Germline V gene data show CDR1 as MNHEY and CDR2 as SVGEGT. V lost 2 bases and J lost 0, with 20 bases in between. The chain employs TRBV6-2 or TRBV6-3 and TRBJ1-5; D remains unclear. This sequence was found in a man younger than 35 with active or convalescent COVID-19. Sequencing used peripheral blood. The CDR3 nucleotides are TGTGCCAGCAGTTACGTATTTCCTCGGGGAGACCATAGCAATCAGCCCCAGCATTTT. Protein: CASSYVFPRGDHSNQPQHF.